This T cell receptor (beta chain) was identified in a study of shared clonotypes between healthy human individuals. Overall study: Per donor, CD8 memory used one plate, CD8 naive used two, CD4 memory used three and CD4 naive used three. Study conclusions and caveats: The four-donor shared clonotypes exceeded non-shared clonotypes in generation probability, with non-shared ones scoring lower. Sampling covered blood only; tissue repertoires likely differ.

In replicate PCRs of sorted subsets, roughly 190 ng DNA, approximately 28,000 T cell genomes, was used. Data came from immunoSEQ multiplex PCR; TCRdb stores just in-frame clones and leaves some out. The sample includes roughly 1,500,000 clones, about 98.5% of them seen just once. Germline V gene sequence: CDR1 SGHAT, CDR2 FQNNGV. The CDR3 is made up of 16 amino acids. Trimming pared 5 bases from V and 8 bases from J, leaving 25 bases between. On this clone itself: The antigen remains unidentified.

The sample consisted of naive CD4+ T cells sorted from blood. Subset specified: CD45RA+ positively selected. The sequence came from a young man in good health. The chain joins TRBV11-2 to TRBJ2-7; a weak D match, TRBD1 (7 bases). CDR3 in amino acids: CASSGLKLGTAYKQYF. In DNA, the CDR3 is TGTGCCAGCAGCGGACTAAAGTTAGGGACAGCTTATAAGCAGTACTTC.